This entry is about one T cell receptor beta chain. The V gene's germline CDR1 is MNHNS and CDR2 SASEGT. V lost 1 base and J 4 bases, leaving 15 bases between the germline ends. The CDR3 consists of 16 residues. The sample comes from a study of cytomegalovirus exposure and HLA in healthy donors. Use of 60 Vbeta and 13 Jbeta primers characterized the PCR. Assay used: immunoSEQ multiplex PCR; TCRdb lists only in-frame clones, some missing. The data contain roughly 160,000 clones, roughly 85% of them singletons. The sequenced sample consisted of PBMCs. This receptor was obtained from a man aged 50 to 59 in good health and CMV-seropositive. V is TRBV6-1 and J is TRBJ2-3; perhaps TRBD1 as D (5 bases). Here the CDR3 reads CASSEGGRAWADTQYF. As DNA, the CDR3 is TGTGCCAGCAGTGAAGGGGGCAGGGCCTGGGCAGATACGCAGTATTTT.